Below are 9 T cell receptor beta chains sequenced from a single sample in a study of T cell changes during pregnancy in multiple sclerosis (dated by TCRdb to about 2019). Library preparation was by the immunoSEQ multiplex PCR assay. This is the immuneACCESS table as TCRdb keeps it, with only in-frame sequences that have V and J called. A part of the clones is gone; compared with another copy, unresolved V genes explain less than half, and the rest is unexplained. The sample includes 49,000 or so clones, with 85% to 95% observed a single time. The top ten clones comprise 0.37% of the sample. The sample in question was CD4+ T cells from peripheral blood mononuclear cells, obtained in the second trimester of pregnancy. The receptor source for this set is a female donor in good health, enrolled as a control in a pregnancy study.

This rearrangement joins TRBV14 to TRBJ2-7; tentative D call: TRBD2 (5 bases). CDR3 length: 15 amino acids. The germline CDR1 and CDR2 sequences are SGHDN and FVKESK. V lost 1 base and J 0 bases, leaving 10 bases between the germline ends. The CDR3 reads CASSQGRSSSYEQYF. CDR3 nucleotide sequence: TGTGCCAGCAGCCAAGGGAGGAGCAGCTCCTACGAGCAGTACTTC.

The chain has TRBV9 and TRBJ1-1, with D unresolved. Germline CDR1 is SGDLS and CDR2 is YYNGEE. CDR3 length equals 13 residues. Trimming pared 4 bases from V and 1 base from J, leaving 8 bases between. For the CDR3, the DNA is TGTGCCAGCAGCTTCCGGGAGAACACTGAAGCTTTCTTT. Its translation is CASSFRENTEAFF.

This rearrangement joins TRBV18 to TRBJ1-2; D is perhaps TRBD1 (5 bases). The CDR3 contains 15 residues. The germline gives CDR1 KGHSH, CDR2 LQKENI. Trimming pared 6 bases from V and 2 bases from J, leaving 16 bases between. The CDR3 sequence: CASSYSGTSNYGYTF. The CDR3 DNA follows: TGTGCCAGCTCGTACAGCGGGACGTCCAACTATGGCTACACCTTC.

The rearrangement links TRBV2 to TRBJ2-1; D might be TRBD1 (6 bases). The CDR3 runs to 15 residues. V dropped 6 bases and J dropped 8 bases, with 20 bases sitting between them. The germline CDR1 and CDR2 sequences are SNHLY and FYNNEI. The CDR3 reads CASSQQGPVPDEQFF. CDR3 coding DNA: TGTGCCAGCAGCCAACAGGGCCCAGTGCCGGATGAGCAGTTCTTC.

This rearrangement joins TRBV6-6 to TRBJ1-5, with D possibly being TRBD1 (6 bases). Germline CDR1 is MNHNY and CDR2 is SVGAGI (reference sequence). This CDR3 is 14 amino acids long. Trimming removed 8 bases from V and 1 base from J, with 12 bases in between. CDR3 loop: CASGRQGSNQPQHF. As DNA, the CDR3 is TGTGCCAGCGGACGGCAGGGGAGCAATCAGCCCCAGCATTTT.

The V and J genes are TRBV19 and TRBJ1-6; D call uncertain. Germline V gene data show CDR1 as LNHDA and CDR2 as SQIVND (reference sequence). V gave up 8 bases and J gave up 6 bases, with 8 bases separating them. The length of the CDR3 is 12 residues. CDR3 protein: CASDGPNSPLHF. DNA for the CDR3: TGTGCCAGTGATGGGCCTAATTCACCCCTCCACTTT.

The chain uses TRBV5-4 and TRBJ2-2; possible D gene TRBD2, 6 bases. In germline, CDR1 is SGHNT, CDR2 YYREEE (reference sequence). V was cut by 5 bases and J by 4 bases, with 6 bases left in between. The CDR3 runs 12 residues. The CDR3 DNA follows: TGTGCCAGCAGGGGGGGCACCGGGGAGCTGTTTTTT. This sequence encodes CASRGGTGELFF.

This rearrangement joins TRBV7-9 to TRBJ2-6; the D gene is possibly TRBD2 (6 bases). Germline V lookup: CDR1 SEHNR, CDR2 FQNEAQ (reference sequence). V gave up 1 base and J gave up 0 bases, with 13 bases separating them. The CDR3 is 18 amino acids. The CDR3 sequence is CASSLVAGFSSGANVLTF. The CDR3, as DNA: TGTGCCAGCAGCTTAGTTGCGGGGTTTAGCTCTGGGGCCAACGTCCTGACTTTC.

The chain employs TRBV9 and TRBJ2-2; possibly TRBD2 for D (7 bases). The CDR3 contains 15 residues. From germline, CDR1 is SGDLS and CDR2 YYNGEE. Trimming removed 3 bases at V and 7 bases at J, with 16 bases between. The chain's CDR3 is CASSADGGHSGELFF. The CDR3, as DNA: TGTGCCAGCAGCGCCGACGGGGGGCATAGCGGGGAGCTGTTTTTT.